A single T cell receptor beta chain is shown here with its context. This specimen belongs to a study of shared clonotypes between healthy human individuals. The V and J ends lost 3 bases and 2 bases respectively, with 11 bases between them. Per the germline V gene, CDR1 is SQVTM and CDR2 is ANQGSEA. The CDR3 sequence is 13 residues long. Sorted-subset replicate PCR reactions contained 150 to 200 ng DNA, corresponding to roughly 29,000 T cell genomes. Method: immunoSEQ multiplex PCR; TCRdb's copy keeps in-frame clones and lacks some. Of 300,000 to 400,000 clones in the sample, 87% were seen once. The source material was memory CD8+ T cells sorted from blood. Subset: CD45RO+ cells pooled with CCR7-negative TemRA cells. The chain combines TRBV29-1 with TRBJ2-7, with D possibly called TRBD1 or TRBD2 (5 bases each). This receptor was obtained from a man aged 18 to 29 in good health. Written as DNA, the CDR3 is TGCAGCGTTGAGACCGGGACCCCCTACGAGCAGTACTTC. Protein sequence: CSVETGTPYEQYF.